Listed here are 5 T cell receptor beta chains from one sample, sequenced in a study of T cells in localized non-small cell lung cancer. Some clones are missing from TCRdb's copy, which holds only in-frame ones; the method was immunoSEQ multiplex PCR. The sample yields roughly 30,000 clones, around nine tenths seen once. This specimen was peripheral blood, taken before any cancer treatment. The receptors here all came from a woman aged 18-55 years with stage I lung adenocarcinoma.

The chain couples TRBV19 to TRBJ1-1, with TRBD1 matching over 7 bases. Germline CDR1 reads LNHDA; CDR2 reads SQIVND (reference sequence). The ends lost 4 bases at V and 3 bases at J; junction bases unmatched: 2. The CDR3 sequence is 13 residues long. The CDR3 DNA reads as TGTGCCAGTAGTAGCCAGGGGGACACTGAAGCTTTCTTT. This gives the protein CASSSQGDTEAFF.

The rearrangement joins TRBV7-5 to TRBJ1-5. TRBV7-5 is termed a pseudogene. CDR3 length equals 14 residues. As DNA, the CDR3 is TGTGCCAGCAGCTTAAGCAGCTTGGATCAGCCCCAGCATTTT. This gives the protein CASSLSSLDQPQHF.

V gene TRBV19 combines with J gene TRBJ2-5; 13 bases are a match to TRBD2. CDR1 and CDR2 from the germline V gene are LNHDA and SQIVND (reference sequence). The CDR3 has 14 residues. The ends lost 8 bases at V and 3 bases at J; junction bases unmatched: 3. CDR3 sequence: CASGLAGVEETQYF. The DNA for the CDR3 is TGTGCCAGTGGACTAGCGGGAGTTGAAGAGACCCAGTACTTC. Together with reference TRBV19 and TRBJ2-5, the CDR3 gives the full variable domain: DGGITQSPKYLFRKEGQNVTLSCEQNLNHDAMYWYRQDPGQGLRLIYYSQIVNDFQKGDIAEGYSVSREKKESFPLTVTSAQKNPTAFYLCASGLAGVEETQYFGPGTRLLVL.

The V call is TRBV11-3, the J call TRBJ2-1; D not certain. Trimming stripped 5 bases from V and 1 base from J, with 15 bases between. Germline CDR1 and CDR2: SGHNT and YENEEA. The CDR3 length is 16 residues. CDR3 in DNA: TGTGCCAGCAGCCAAAGGTACAGTCAATCCTACAATGAGCAGTTCTTC. Its protein is CASSQRYSQSYNEQFF.

The chain couples TRBV9 to TRBJ2-1; 7 bases align to TRBD2. The V and J ends lost 3 bases and 7 bases, in that order; junction bases with no gene match: 10. The CDR3 runs 15 residues. Germline V gene sequence: CDR1 SGDLS, CDR2 YYNGEE. CDR3 DNA sequence: TGTGCCAGCAGCGCGAGCGGGACGGAGGGGAATGAGCAGTTCTTC. Translation gives CASSASGTEGNEQFF.